These T cell receptor beta chains were read from a single sample in a study of OX40 agonist ivuxolimab in advanced cancers. Profiled with immunoSEQ multiplex PCR; TCRdb holds only in-frame clones, not every one. The data contain some 70,000 clones, around 81% of them singletons. The sample in question was CD4+ or CD8+ T cells sorted from blood, obtained in a trial of the OX40 agonist ivuxolimab. The source is an adult with an advanced solid tumor such as melanoma, head and neck, liver or kidney cancer. CDR3s include the opening cysteine and the closing phenylalanine or tryptophan. D genes are given only for firm matches. Clone sizes are given selectively: once, few, many, or a class where the clone is expanded.

V gene: TRBV5-4
clone size: once
D gene: TRBD1
J gene: TRBJ1-2
CDR3 protein: CASSSGQGKVYGYTF
CDR3 DNA: TGTGCCAGCAGCTCGGGACAGGGGAAGGTCTATGGCTACACCTTC

V gene: TRBV4-2
clone size: NA
D gene: NA
J gene: TRBJ1-1
CDR3 protein: CASSQVWGQTNTEAFF
CDR3 DNA: TGTGCCAGCAGCCAAGTGTGGGGTCAGACGAACACTGAAGCTTTCTTT

V gene: TRBV15
clone size: NA
D gene: NA
J gene: TRBJ2-7
CDR3 protein: CATSRVAGARSYEQYF
CDR3 DNA: TGTGCCACCAGCAGGGTCGCGGGGGCGCGCTCCTACGAGCAGTACTTC

V gene: TRBV27
clone size: NA
D gene: TRBD1
J gene: TRBJ2-1
CDR3 protein: CASSSPGQGVDEQFF
CDR3 DNA: TGTGCCAGCAGTTCCCCGGGACAGGGTGTCGATGAGCAGTTCTTC

V gene: TRBV7-9
clone size: NA
D gene: NA
J gene: TRBJ1-2
CDR3 protein: CASSLVQGQGYTF
CDR3 DNA: TGTGCCAGCAGCTTAGTGCAGGGGCAAGGCTACACCTTC

V gene: TRBV14
clone size: NA
D gene: NA
J gene: TRBJ1-1
CDR3 protein: CASSPRLGNRQNTEAFF
CDR3 DNA: TGTGCCAGCAGCCCCCGCCTGGGGAACAGACAGAACACTGAAGCTTTCTTT

V gene: TRBV7-8
clone size: NA
D gene: NA
J gene: TRBJ2-1
CDR3 protein: CASSLFVGLYYNEQFF
CDR3 DNA: TGTGCCAGCAGCTTATTCGTGGGCTTGTATTACAATGAGCAGTTCTTC

V gene: TRBV5-8
clone size: few
D gene: TRBD1
J gene: TRBJ1-5
CDR3 protein: CASSSWTGGGGNQPQHF
CDR3 DNA: TGTGCCAGCAGCTCGTGGACAGGGGGAGGGGGCAATCAGCCCCAGCATTTT

V gene: TRBV5-4
clone size: NA
D gene: TRBD1
J gene: TRBJ1-1
CDR3 protein: CASTPGQGNTEAFF
CDR3 DNA: TGTGCCAGCACCCCGGGACAGGGGAACACTGAAGCTTTCTTT

V gene: TRBV2
clone size: NA
D gene: TRBD1
J gene: TRBJ2-5
CDR3 protein: CASSEGRGETQYF
CDR3 DNA: TGTGCCAGCAGTGAAGGCAGGGGGGAGACCCAGTACTTC

V gene: TRBV30
clone size: NA
D gene: TRBD1
J gene: TRBJ2-7
CDR3 protein: CAWSRVGTGLSYEQYF
CDR3 DNA: TGTGCCTGGAGCAGAGTCGGGACAGGTCTTTCCTACGAGCAGTACTTC

V gene: TRBV6-1
clone size: NA
D gene: NA
J gene: TRBJ2-2
CDR3 protein: CASCPRAGNTGELFF
CDR3 DNA: TGTGCCAGCTGCCCCAGGGCAGGGAACACCGGGGAGCTGTTTTTT

V gene: TRBV2
clone size: NA
D gene: TRBD1
J gene: TRBJ1-1
CDR3 protein: CASTVGTGLNTEAFF
CDR3 DNA: TGTGCCAGCACCGTTGGGACAGGTTTGAACACTGAAGCTTTCTTT

V gene: TRBV10-3
clone size: NA
D gene: NA
J gene: TRBJ2-7
CDR3 protein: CAITESRTYEQYF
CDR3 DNA: TGTGCCATCACTGAGAGCCGGACCTACGAGCAGTACTTC

V gene: TRBV6-5
clone size: NA
D gene: NA
J gene: TRBJ1-3
CDR3 protein: CASSSGGLISGNTIYF
CDR3 DNA: TGTGCCAGCAGTTCGGGAGGGCTTATCTCTGGAAACACCATATATTTT

V gene: TRBV7-7
clone size: NA
D gene: TRBD1
J gene: TRBJ2-5
CDR3 protein: CASRPAQGAVETQYF
CDR3 DNA: TGTGCCAGCAGGCCCGCCCAGGGGGCTGTGGAGACCCAGTACTTC

V gene: TRBV2
clone size: NA
D gene: NA
J gene: TRBJ1-2
CDR3 protein: CASSLGITLFYGYTF
CDR3 DNA: TGTGCCAGCAGCCTGGGAATAACCCTGTTCTATGGCTACACCTTC

V gene: TRBV5-1
clone size: once
D gene: NA
J gene: TRBJ2-3
CDR3 protein: CASSVQGKEDTQYF
CDR3 DNA: TGCGCCAGCAGCGTCCAGGGTAAGGAAGATACGCAGTATTTT

V gene: TRBV18
clone size: NA
D gene: NA
J gene: TRBJ2-2
CDR3 protein: CASSPGKDTGELFF
CDR3 DNA: TGTGCCAGCTCACCAGGGAAGGACACCGGGGAGCTGTTTTTT

V gene: TRBV29-1
clone size: NA
D gene: TRBD1
J gene: TRBJ2-7
CDR3 protein: CSVEDEGDSIFYEQYF
CDR3 DNA: TGCAGCGTTGAGGATGAAGGGGACAGTATTTTCTACGAGCAGTACTTC

V gene: TRBV10-3
clone size: NA
D gene: TRBD2
J gene: TRBJ2-1
CDR3 protein: CAISAGLAGGSSYNEQFF
CDR3 DNA: TGTGCCATCAGCGCGGGACTAGCGGGAGGGAGCTCCTACAATGAGCAGTTCTTC

V gene: TRBV29-1
clone size: NA
D gene: TRBD2
J gene: TRBJ2-7
CDR3 protein: CSVTSSLAGARWEQYF
CDR3 DNA: TGCAGCGTTACCTCATCATTAGCGGGAGCGAGGTGGGAGCAGTACTTC

V gene: TRBV4-1
clone size: few
D gene: NA
J gene: TRBJ2-7
CDR3 protein: CASGLGATYEQYF
CDR3 DNA: TGCGCCAGCGGGCTAGGGGCAACCTACGAGCAGTACTTC

V gene: TRBV4-1
clone size: NA
D gene: NA
J gene: TRBJ1-1
CDR3 protein: CASSQGMLAFF
CDR3 DNA: TGCGCCAGCAGCCAAGGGATGTTGGCTTTCTTT

V gene: TRBV30
clone size: NA
D gene: NA
J gene: TRBJ1-2
CDR3 protein: CACHDRANYGYTF
CDR3 DNA: TGTGCCTGTCACGACAGAGCTAACTATGGCTACACCTTC

V gene: TRBV5-4
clone size: medium-sized
D gene: TRBD1
J gene: TRBJ1-1
CDR3 protein: CASSSALGQGEAFF
CDR3 DNA: TGTGCCAGCAGCTCCGCCCTCGGACAGGGTGAAGCTTTCTTT

V gene: TRBV29-1
clone size: NA
D gene: TRBD1
J gene: TRBJ2-3
CDR3 protein: CSVEKDRGTDTQYF
CDR3 DNA: TGCAGCGTTGAAAAGGACAGGGGAACAGATACGCAGTATTTT

V gene: TRBV5-1
clone size: once
D gene: NA
J gene: TRBJ2-2
CDR3 protein: CASSLARESVHTGELFF
CDR3 DNA: TGCGCCAGCAGCTTGGCTAGGGAATCGGTTCACACCGGGGAGCTGTTTTTT

V gene: TRBV2
clone size: NA
D gene: NA
J gene: TRBJ1-2
CDR3 protein: CASRDNGHGYTF
CDR3 DNA: TGTGCCAGCAGGGACAACGGCCATGGCTACACCTTC

V gene: TRBV7-3
clone size: NA
D gene: NA
J gene: TRBJ1-2
CDR3 protein: CASSPGHPTSYGYTF
CDR3 DNA: TGTGCCAGCAGCCCGGGACATCCTACCTCATATGGCTACACCTTC

V gene: TRBV28
clone size: NA
D gene: TRBD2
J gene: TRBJ2-7
CDR3 protein: CASVAGGATRAGEQYF
CDR3 DNA: TGTGCCAGCGTTGCGGGGGGGGCCACGAGGGCGGGCGAGCAGTACTTC

V gene: TRBV5-6
clone size: NA
D gene: NA
J gene: TRBJ1-4
CDR3 protein: CASSLSTGAPTNEKLFF
CDR3 DNA: TGTGCCAGCAGCTTGAGTACGGGGGCACCAACTAATGAAAAACTGTTTTTT

V gene: TRBV19
clone size: NA
D gene: NA
J gene: TRBJ1-5
CDR3 protein: CASRKGDGPWEPQHF
CDR3 DNA: TGTGCCAGTAGGAAGGGAGACGGGCCTTGGGAGCCCCAGCATTTT

V gene: TRBV6-1
clone size: NA
D gene: TRBD1
J gene: TRBJ2-2
CDR3 protein: CASRLGTANTGELFF
CDR3 DNA: TGTGCCAGCCGTTTAGGGACAGCGAACACCGGGGAGCTGTTTTTT

V gene: TRBV7-9
clone size: few
D gene: TRBD1
J gene: TRBJ1-5
CDR3 protein: CASSRRGGEQGINQPQHF
CDR3 DNA: TGTGCCAGCAGCCGTCGGGGGGGAGAACAGGGGATCAATCAGCCCCAGCATTTT

V gene: TRBV7-8
clone size: NA
D gene: NA
J gene: TRBJ2-7
CDR3 protein: CASSSQHEQYF
CDR3 DNA: TGTGCCAGCAGCTCCCAGCACGAGCAGTACTTC

V gene: TRBV5-1
clone size: NA
D gene: NA
J gene: TRBJ1-1
CDR3 protein: CASRSGRNTEAFF
CDR3 DNA: TGCGCCAGCAGGTCGGGACGGAACACTGAAGCTTTCTTT

V gene: TRBV7-3
clone size: NA
D gene: TRBD1
J gene: TRBJ2-1
CDR3 protein: CASSFRDSGYNEQFF
CDR3 DNA: TGTGCCAGCAGCTTCCGGGACAGCGGCTACAATGAGCAGTTCTTC

V gene: TRBV6-1
clone size: NA
D gene: NA
J gene: TRBJ2-1
CDR3 protein: CASSERQSGYYNEQFF
CDR3 DNA: TGTGCCAGCAGTGAACGACAGAGCGGATACTACAATGAGCAGTTCTTC

V gene: TRBV30
clone size: NA
D gene: TRBD1
J gene: TRBJ1-6
CDR3 protein: CAWSVTGGSPLHF
CDR3 DNA: TGTGCCTGGAGTGTAACAGGGGGATCACCCCTCCACTTT

V gene: TRBV5-4
clone size: NA
D gene: NA
J gene: TRBJ2-1
CDR3 protein: CASRPVGSSYNEQFF
CDR3 DNA: TGTGCCAGCCGACCCGTCGGGAGCTCCTACAATGAGCAGTTCTTC

V gene: TRBV19
clone size: NA
D gene: NA
J gene: TRBJ2-5
CDR3 protein: CASSMAREGETQYF
CDR3 DNA: TGTGCCAGTAGTATGGCCCGAGAGGGAGAGACCCAGTACTTC

V gene: TRBV4-1
clone size: NA
D gene: NA
J gene: TRBJ2-1
CDR3 protein: CASSSHNNEQFF
CDR3 DNA: TGCGCCAGCAGCTCCCACAACAATGAGCAGTTCTTC

V gene: TRBV12-5
clone size: NA
D gene: TRBD1
J gene: TRBJ1-6
CDR3 protein: CASGLVQGVGSPLHF
CDR3 DNA: TGTGCTAGTGGTTTGGTACAGGGGGTTGGTTCACCCCTCCACTTT

V gene: TRBV5-1
clone size: few
D gene: TRBD2
J gene: TRBJ2-2
CDR3 protein: CASSRRTSGRGNTGELFF
CDR3 DNA: TGCGCCAGCAGCCGGCGGACTAGCGGGAGAGGGAACACCGGGGAGCTGTTTTTT

V gene: TRBV5-5
clone size: NA
D gene: TRBD1
J gene: TRBJ2-5
CDR3 protein: CASSGTGGIRETQYF
CDR3 DNA: TGTGCCAGCAGCGGGACAGGGGGGATTAGAGAGACCCAGTACTTC

V gene: TRBV10-2
clone size: once
D gene: NA
J gene: TRBJ1-2
CDR3 protein: CASSEGHRYGYTF
CDR3 DNA: TGCGCCAGCAGTGAAGGGCACCGCTATGGCTACACCTTC

V gene: TRBV18
clone size: NA
D gene: NA
J gene: TRBJ2-1
CDR3 protein: CASSRTLYNEQFF
CDR3 DNA: TGTGCCAGCTCACGGACTTTGTACAATGAGCAGTTCTTC

V gene: TRBV28
clone size: NA
D gene: NA
J gene: TRBJ2-3
CDR3 protein: CASSFRDGSTDTQYF
CDR3 DNA: TGTGCCAGCAGTTTTCGCGATGGCAGCACAGATACGCAGTATTTT